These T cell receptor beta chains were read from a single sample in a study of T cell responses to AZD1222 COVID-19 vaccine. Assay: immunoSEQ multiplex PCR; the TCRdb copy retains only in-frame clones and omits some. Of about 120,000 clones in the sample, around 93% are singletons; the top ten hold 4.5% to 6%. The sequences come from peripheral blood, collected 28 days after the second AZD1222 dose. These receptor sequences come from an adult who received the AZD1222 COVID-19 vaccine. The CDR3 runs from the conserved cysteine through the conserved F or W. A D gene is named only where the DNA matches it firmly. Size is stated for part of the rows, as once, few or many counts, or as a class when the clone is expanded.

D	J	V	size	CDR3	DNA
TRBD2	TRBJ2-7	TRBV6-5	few	CASSVTPGTTYEQYF	TGTGCCAGCAGCGTAACTCCCGGGACTACCTACGAGCAGTACTTC
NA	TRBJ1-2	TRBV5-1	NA	CASSLGSGYTF	TGCGCCAGCAGCTTAGGGTCCGGCTACACCTTC
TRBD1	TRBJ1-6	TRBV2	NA	CASRGDSNSPLHF	TGTGCCAGCAGGGGGGACAGCAATTCACCCCTCCACTTT
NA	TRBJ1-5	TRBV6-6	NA	CASWDRNQPQHF	TGTGCCAGCTGGGACCGCAATCAGCCCCAGCATTTT
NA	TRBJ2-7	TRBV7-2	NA	CASSLEYSTYEQYF	TGTGCCAGCAGCTTAGAATACAGCACCTACGAGCAGTACTTC
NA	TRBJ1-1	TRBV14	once	CASSQLSPGPNTEAFF	TGTGCCAGCAGCCAACTCTCACCGGGACCCAACACTGAAGCTTTCTTT
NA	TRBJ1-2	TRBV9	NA	CASSVDWRWAGDYGYTF	TGTGCCAGCAGCGTAGATTGGAGGTGGGCAGGAGACTATGGCTACACCTTC
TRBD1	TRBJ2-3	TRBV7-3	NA	CASSNRQGGADTQYF	TGTGCCAGCAGCAACCGACAGGGGGGTGCAGATACGCAGTATTTT
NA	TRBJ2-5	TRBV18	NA	CASSPVGETQYF	TGTGCCAGCTCACCGGTGGGGGAGACCCAGTACTTC
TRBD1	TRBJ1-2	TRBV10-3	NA	CAISDLGRGNGYTF	TGTGCCATCAGTGATCTCGGCAGGGGGAATGGCTACACCTTC
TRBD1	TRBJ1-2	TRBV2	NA	CASVERGQRPYGYTF	TGTGCCAGCGTAGAGAGGGGACAGCGCCCCTATGGCTACACCTTC
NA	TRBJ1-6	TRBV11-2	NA	CASSLLQVGLHF	TGTGCCAGCAGCTTGCTACAAGTCGGCCTCCACTTT
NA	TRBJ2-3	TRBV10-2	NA	CASSELEGHPDTQYF	TGCGCCAGCAGTGAGTTAGAGGGTCACCCAGATACGCAGTATTTT
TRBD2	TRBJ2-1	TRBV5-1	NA	CASSLSVAGDNEQFF	TGCGCCAGCAGCTTGTCGGTAGCGGGAGACAATGAGCAGTTCTTC
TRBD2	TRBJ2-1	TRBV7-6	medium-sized	CASSLPGTSGTVRQFF	TGTGCCAGCAGCTTACCCGGGACTAGCGGGACGGTGAGGCAGTTCTTC
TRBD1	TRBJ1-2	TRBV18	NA	CASSNAGTGAHPGYGYTF	TGTGCCAGCTCAAACGCCGGGACAGGGGCCCATCCCGGCTATGGCTACACCTTC
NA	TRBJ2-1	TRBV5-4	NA	CASSSQLLDNEQFF	TGTGCCAGCAGCTCCCAATTACTAGACAATGAGCAGTTCTTC
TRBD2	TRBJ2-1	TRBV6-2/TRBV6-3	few	CASTYPGTSGKSSYNEQFF	TGTGCCAGCACTTACCCCGGGACTAGCGGGAAGAGCTCCTACAATGAGCAGTTCTTC
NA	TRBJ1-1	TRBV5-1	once	CASSPLGGNTEAFF	TGCGCCAGCAGCCCCTTGGGGGGCAACACTGAAGCTTTCTTT
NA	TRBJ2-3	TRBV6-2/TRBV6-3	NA	CASSYSGTPMGTDTQYF	TGTGCCAGCAGTTACTCCGGGACACCTATGGGCACAGATACGCAGTATTTT
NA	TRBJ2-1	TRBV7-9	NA	CASSERGDWDNEQFF	TGTGCCAGCAGCGAAAGAGGGGACTGGGACAATGAGCAGTTCTTC
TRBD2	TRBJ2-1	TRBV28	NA	CASSFTRTSGRNEQFF	TGTGCCAGCAGTTTCACAAGGACTAGCGGGAGGAATGAGCAGTTCTTC
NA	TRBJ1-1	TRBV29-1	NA	CSDDPRVRNTEAFF	TGCAGCGATGACCCCAGGGTGCGGAACACTGAAGCTTTCTTT
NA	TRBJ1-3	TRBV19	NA	CASSIGSHSGNTIYF	TGTGCCAGTAGTATAGGCAGCCACTCTGGAAACACCATATATTTT
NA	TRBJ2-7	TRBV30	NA	CAWSSGNSYEQYF	TGTGCCTGGAGCTCCGGGAATTCCTACGAGCAGTACTTC
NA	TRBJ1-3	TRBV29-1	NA	CSVEQDRGGNTIYF	TGCAGCGTCGAGCAGGACCGAGGTGGAAACACCATATATTTT
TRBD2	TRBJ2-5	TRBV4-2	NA	CASSYLAGGETQYF	TGTGCCAGCAGCTACCTAGCGGGAGGAGAGACCCAGTACTTC
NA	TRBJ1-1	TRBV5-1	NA	CASSLVGQMNTEAFF	TGCGCCAGCAGCTTGGTTGGGCAGATGAACACTGAAGCTTTCTTT
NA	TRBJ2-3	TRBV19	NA	CASQPPGRVGRTDTQYF	TGTGCCAGTCAGCCGCCGGGACGGGTAGGGCGCACAGATACGCAGTATTTT
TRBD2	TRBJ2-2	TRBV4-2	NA	CASSRTSGSLQRNTGELFF	TGTGCCAGCAGCCGGACTAGCGGGAGTTTACAAAGAAACACCGGGGAGCTGTTTTTT
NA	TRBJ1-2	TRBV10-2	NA	CATSTDPYGYTF	TGCGCCACCTCGACAGATCCCTATGGCTACACCTTC
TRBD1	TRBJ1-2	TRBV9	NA	CASSESGQGHYGYTF	TGTGCCAGCAGCGAGTCGGGACAGGGGCACTATGGCTACACCTTC
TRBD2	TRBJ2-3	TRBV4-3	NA	CASSQERRGTDTQYF	TGCGCCAGCAGCCAAGAACGGCGGGGGACAGATACGCAGTATTTT
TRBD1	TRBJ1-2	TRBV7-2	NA	CASSSRQGDPYGYTF	TGTGCCAGCAGCTCCCGACAGGGAGATCCTTATGGCTACACCTTC
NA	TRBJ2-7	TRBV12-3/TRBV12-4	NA	CASSIALYEQYF	TGTGCCAGCAGTATAGCGCTCTACGAGCAGTACTTC
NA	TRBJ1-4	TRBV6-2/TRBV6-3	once	CASSYWDSEKLFF	TGTGCCAGCAGTTACTGGGATTCTGAAAAACTGTTTTTT
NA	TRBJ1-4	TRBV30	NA	CAWSMETLDEKLFF	TGTGCCTGGAGTATGGAGACCTTGGATGAAAAACTGTTTTTT
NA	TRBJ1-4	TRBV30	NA	CAWRTANEKLFF	TGTGCCTGGAGGACAGCTAATGAAAAACTGTTTTTT
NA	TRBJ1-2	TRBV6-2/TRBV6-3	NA	CASSYMWGYTF	TGTGCCAGCAGTTATATGTGGGGCTACACCTTC
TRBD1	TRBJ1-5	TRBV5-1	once	CASSRDSYQPQHF	TGCGCCAGCTCACGGGACAGTTATCAGCCCCAGCATTTT
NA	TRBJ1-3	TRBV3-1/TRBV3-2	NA	CASSRDRSTRSGNTIYF	TGTGCCAGCAGCCGGGACCGCTCAACCCGCTCTGGAAACACCATATATTTT
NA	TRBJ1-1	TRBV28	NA	CASARQPNTEAFF	TGTGCCAGCGCGCGACAGCCGAACACTGAAGCTTTCTTT
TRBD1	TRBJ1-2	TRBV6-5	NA	CASRQGSLSGYTF	TGTGCCAGCAGACAGGGGTCTCTTTCTGGCTACACCTTC
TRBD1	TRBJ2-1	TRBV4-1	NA	CASSHIGTGGLNEQFF	TGCGCCAGCAGCCACATAGGGACAGGGGGTTTGAATGAGCAGTTCTTC
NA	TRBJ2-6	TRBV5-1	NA	CASSLSGANVLTF	TGCGCCAGCAGTTTATCTGGGGCCAACGTCCTGACTTTC
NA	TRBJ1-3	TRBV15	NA	CATSSQRGNTIYF	TGTGCCACCAGCAGTCAGAGGGGAAACACCATATATTTT
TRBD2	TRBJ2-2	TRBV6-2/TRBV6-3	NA	CASSRAGGPGTGELFF	TGTGCCAGCAGCAGAGCGGGGGGGCCTGGCACCGGGGAGCTGTTTTTT
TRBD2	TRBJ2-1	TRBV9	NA	CASNPDPRGNEQFF	TGTGCCAGCAACCCCGATCCGCGGGGGAATGAGCAGTTCTTC
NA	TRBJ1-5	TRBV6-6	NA	CASSYPAQPQHF	TGTGCCAGCAGTTACCCCGCCCAGCCCCAGCATTTT